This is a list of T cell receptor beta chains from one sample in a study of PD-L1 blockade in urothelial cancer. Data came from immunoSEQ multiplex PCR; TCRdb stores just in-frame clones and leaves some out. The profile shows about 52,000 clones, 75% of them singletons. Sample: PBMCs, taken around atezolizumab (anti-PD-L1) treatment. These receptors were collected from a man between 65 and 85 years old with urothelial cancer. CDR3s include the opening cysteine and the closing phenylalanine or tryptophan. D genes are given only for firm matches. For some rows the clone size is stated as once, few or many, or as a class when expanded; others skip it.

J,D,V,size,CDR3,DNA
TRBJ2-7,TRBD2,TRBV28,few,CASTSTSGRAQQYF,TGTGCCAGCACCTCGACTAGCGGGAGGGCCCAGCAGTACTTC
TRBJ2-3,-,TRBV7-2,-,CASSLGVTALADTQYF,TGTGCCAGCAGCTTAGGAGTGACAGCCCTCGCAGATACGCAGTATTTT
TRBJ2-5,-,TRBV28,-,CASNTLQETQYF,TGTGCCAGCAACACCCTCCAAGAGACCCAGTACTTC
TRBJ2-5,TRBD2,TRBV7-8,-,CASSLARRRASGQETQYF,TGTGCCAGCAGCTTAGCGCGCCGCCGGGCTAGCGGACAAGAGACCCAGTACTTC
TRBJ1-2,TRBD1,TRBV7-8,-,CASSFQDRGYGYTF,TGTGCCAGCAGCTTCCAGGACAGGGGTTATGGCTACACCTTC
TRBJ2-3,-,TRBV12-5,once,CASGSLEFAEDTQYF,TGTGCTAGTGGTTCGCTCGAGTTCGCGGAGGATACGCAGTATTTT
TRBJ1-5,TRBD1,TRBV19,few,CASSPTGGVSNQPQHF,TGTGCCAGTAGCCCCACAGGGGGAGTTAGCAATCAGCCCCAGCATTTT
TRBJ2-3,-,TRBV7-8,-,CASSPLGAFQDTQYF,TGTGCCAGCAGCCCCCTGGGGGCGTTTCAAGATACGCAGTATTTT
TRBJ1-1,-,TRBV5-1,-,CASSRTVTRALNTEAFF,TGCGCCAGCAGCCGGACAGTTACGAGAGCCCTGAACACTGAAGCTTTCTTT
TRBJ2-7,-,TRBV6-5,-,CASRQGHEQYF,TGTGCCAGCAGACAGGGCCACGAGCAGTACTTC
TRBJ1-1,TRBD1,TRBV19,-,CASSAQPGGTEAFF,TGTGCCAGTAGTGCCCAACCAGGGGGCACTGAAGCTTTCTTT
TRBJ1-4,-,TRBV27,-,CASTTSREGEKLFF,TGTGCCAGCACCACTTCGCGGGAGGGGGAAAAACTGTTTTTT
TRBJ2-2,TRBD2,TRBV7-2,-,CASSAPGGTGGTGELFF,TGTGCCAGCAGCGCCCCGGGGGGAACAGGAGGCACCGGGGAGCTGTTTTTT
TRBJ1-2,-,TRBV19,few,CASSPPERANYGYTF,TGTGCCAGTAGTCCTCCTGAACGAGCAAACTATGGCTACACCTTC
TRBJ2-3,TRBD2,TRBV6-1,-,CASSRLPGGGDTQYF,TGTGCCAGCTCCCGACTTCCGGGGGGAGGAGATACGCAGTATTTT
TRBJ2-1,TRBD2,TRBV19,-,CASSIAASGVEEQFF,TGTGCCAGTAGTATAGCGGCTAGCGGGGTCGAAGAGCAGTTCTTC
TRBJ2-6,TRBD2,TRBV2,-,CASSREGGSGANVLTF,TGTGCCAGCAGTCGGGAGGGGGGCTCTGGGGCCAACGTCCTGACTTTC
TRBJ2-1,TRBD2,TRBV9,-,CASSVSSGGYNEQFF,TGTGCCAGCAGCGTATCTAGCGGGGGTTACAATGAGCAGTTCTTC
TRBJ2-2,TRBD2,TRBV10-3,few,CAIKASGGTGELFF,TGTGCCATCAAGGCTAGCGGGGGCACGGGGGAGCTGTTTTTT
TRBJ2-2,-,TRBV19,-,CASSIVAVNTGELFF,TGTGCCAGTAGTATAGTAGCGGTGAACACCGGGGAGCTGTTTTTT